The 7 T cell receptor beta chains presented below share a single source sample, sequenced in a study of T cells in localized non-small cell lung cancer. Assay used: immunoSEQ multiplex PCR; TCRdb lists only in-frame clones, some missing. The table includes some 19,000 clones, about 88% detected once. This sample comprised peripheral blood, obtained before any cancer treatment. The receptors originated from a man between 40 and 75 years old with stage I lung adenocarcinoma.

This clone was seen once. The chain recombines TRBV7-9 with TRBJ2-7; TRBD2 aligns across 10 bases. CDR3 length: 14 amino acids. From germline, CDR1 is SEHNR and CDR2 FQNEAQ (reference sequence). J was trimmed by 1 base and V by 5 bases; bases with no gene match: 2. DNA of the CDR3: TGTGCCAGCAGCCCGACTAGCGGGTCCTACGAGCAGTACTTC. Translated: CASSPTSGSYEQYF.

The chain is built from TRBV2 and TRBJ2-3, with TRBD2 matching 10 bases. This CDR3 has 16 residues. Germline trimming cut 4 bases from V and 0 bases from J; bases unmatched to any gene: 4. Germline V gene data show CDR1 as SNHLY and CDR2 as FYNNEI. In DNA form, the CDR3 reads TGTGCCAGCAGTGCAGGAGCGGGGGGGAGCACAGATACGCAGTATTTT. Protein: CASSAGAGGSTDTQYF. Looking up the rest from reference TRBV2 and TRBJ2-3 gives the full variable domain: EPEVTQTPSHQVTQMGQEVILRCVPISNHLYFYWYRQILGQKVEFLVSFYNNEISEKSEIFDDQFSVERPDGSNFTLKIRSTKLEDSAMYFCASSAGAGGSTDTQYFGPGTRLTVL.

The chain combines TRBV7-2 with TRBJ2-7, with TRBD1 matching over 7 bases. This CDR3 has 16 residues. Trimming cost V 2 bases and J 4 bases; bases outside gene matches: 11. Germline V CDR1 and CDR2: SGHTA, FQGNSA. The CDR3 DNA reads TGTGCCAGCAGCTTAAGGTCCTCAGGGGGATATTACGAGCAGTACTTC. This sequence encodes CASSLRSSGGYYEQYF.

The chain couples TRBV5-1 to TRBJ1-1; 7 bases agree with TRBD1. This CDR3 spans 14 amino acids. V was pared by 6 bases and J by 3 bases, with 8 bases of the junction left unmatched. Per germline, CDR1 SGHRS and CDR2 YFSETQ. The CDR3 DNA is TGCGCCAGCACCCTAACGGGGACAGACACTGAAGCTTTCTTT. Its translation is CASTLTGTDTEAFF.

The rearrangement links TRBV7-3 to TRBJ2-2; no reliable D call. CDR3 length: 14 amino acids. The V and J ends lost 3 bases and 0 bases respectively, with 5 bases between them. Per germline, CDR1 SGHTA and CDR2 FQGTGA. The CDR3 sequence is CASSFTANTGELFF. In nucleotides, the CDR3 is TGTGCCAGCAGCTTTACAGCGAACACCGGGGAGCTGTTTTTT.

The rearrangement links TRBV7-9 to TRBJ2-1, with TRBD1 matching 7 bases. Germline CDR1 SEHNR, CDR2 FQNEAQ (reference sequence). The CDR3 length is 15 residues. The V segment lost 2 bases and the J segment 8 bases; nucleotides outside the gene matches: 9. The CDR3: CASSLRGLFPDEQFF. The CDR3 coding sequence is TGTGCCAGCAGCTTAAGGGGGCTTTTCCCCGATGAGCAGTTCTTC.

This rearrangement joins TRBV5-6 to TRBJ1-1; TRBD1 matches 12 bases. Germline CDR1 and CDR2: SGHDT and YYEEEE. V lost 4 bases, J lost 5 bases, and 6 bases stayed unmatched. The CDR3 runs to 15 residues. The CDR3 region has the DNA TGTGCCAGCAGCCCGGGACAGGGGGCTCGGACTGAAGCTTTCTTT. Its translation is CASSPGQGARTEAFF.